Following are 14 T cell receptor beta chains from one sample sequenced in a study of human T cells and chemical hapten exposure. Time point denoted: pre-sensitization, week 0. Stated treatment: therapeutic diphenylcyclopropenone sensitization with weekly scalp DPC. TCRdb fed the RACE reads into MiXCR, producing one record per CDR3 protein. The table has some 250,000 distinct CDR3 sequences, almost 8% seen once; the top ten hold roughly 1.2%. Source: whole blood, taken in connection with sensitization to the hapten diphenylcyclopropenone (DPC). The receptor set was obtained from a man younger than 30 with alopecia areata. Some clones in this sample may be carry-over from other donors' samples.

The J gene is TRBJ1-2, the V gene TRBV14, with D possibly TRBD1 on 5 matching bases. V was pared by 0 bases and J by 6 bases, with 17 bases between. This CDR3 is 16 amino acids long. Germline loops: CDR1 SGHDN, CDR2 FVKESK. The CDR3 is CASSQENPPGAHGYTF. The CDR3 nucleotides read TGTGCCAGCAGCCAAGAAAACCCGCCCGGGGCTCATGGCTACACCTTC.

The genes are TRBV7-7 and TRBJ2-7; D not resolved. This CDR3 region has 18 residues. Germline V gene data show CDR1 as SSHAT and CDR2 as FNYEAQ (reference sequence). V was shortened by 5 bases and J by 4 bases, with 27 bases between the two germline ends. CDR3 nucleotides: TGTGCCAGCAGCCCTCCTGGGTCGAGGCGAGAATACACTTACGAGCAGTACGTC. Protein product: CASSPPGSRREYTYEQYV.

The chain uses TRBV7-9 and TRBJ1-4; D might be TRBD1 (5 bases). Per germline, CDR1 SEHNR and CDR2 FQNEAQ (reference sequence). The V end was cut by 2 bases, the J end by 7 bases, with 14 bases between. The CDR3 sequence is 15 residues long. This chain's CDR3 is CASSLRSQGGEKLFF. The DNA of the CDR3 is TGTGCCAGCAGCTTAAGATCGCAGGGAGGTGAAAAACTGTTTTTT.

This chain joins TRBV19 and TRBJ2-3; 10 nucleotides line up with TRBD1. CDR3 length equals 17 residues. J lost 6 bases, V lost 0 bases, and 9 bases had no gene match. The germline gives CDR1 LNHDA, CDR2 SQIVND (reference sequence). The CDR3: CASSIDHSPDRGDTQYF. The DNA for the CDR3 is TGTGCCAGTAGTATAGACCATTCCCCGGACAGGGGGGATACGCAGTATTTT.

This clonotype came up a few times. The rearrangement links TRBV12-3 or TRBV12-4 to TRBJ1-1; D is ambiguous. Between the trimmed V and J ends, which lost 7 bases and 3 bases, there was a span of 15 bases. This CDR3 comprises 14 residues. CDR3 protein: CASIEGEQYTEAFF. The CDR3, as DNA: TGTGCCAGCATCGAAGGAGAGCAGTACACTGAAGCTTTCTTT.

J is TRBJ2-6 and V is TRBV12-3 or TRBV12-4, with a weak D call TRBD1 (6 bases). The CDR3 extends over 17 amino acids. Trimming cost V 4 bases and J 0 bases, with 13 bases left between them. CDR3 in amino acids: CASSSRDTSSGANVLTF. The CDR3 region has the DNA TGTGCCAGCAGTTCCCGGGACACCTCCTCTGGGGCCAACGTCCTGACTTTC.

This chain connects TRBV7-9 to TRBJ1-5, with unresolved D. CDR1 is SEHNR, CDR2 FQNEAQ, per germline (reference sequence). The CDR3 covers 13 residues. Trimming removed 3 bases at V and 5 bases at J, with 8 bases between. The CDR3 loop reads CASSFSIHQPQHF. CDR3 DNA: TGTGCCAGCAGCTTCTCCATCCATCAGCCCCAGCATTTT.

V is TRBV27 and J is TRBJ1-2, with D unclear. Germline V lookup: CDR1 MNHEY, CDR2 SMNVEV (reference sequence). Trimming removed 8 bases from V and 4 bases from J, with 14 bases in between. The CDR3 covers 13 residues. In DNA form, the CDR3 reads TGTGCCAGCGGACGGACCTTGTTCTATGGCTACACCTTC. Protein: CASGRTLFYGYTF.

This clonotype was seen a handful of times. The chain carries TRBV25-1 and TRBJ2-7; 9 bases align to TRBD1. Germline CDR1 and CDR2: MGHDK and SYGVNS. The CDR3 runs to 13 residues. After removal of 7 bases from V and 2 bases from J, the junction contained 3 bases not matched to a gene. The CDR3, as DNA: TGTGCCAGCACTGGGACAGGGACCTACGAGCAGTACTTC. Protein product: CASTGTGTYEQYF.

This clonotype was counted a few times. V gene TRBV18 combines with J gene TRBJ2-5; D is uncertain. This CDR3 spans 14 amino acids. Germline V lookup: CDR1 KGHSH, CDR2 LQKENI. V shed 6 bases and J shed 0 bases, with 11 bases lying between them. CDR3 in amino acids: CASSTRKYQETQYF. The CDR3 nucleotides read TGTGCCAGCTCTACCAGAAAGTACCAAGAGACCCAGTACTTC.

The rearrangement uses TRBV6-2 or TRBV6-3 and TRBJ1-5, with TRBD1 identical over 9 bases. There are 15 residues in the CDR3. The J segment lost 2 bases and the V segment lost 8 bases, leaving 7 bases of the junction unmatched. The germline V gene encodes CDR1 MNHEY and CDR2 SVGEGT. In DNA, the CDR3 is TGTGCCAGCGCCACAGGGGGCCTTGGCAATCAGCCCCAGCATTTT. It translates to CASATGGLGNQPQHF.

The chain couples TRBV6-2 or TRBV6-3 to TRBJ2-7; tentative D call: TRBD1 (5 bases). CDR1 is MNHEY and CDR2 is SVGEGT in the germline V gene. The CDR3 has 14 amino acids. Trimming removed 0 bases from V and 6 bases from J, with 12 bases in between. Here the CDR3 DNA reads TGTGCCAGCAGTTACTCCGCAGGGTCGAGCGAGCAGTACTTC. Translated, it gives CASSYSAGSSEQYF.

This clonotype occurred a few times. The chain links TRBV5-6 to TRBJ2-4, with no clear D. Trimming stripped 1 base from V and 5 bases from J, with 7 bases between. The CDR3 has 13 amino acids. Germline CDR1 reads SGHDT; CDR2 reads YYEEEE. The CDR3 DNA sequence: TGTGCCAGCAGCTTGTGGTCCCAAAACATTCAGTACTTC. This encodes CASSLWSQNIQYF. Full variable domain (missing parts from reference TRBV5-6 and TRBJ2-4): DAGVTQSPTHLIKTRGQQVTLRCSPKSGHDTVSWYQQALGQGPQFIFQYYEEEERQRGNFPDRFSGHQFPNYSSELNVNALLLGDSALYLCASSLWSQNIQYFGAGTRLSVL.

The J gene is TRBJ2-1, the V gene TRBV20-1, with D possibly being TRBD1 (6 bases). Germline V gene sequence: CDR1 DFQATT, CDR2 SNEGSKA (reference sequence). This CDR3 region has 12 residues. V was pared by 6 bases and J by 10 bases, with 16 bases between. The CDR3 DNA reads TGCAGTGCCCGCAGGACAGTACACGAGCAGTTCTTC. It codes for CSARRTVHEQFF.